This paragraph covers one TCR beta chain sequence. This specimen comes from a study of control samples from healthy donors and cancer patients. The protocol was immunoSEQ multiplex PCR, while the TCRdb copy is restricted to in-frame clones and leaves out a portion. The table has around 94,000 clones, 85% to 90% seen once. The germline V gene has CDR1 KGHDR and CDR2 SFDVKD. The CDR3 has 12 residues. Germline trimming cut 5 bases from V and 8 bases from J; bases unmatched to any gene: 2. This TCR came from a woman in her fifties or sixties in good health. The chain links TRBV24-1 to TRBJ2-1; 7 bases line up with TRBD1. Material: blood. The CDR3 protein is CATSVTGDEQFF. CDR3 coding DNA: TGTGCCACCAGTGTCACAGGGGATGAGCAGTTCTTC.